This T cell receptor (beta chain) was recovered during a study of Ad26.COV2.S vaccination and SARS-CoV-2 variants (dated by TCRdb to about 2021). Concerning the study at large: Donors in the vaccine arm were drawn from COV1001, a multicentre, randomized, double-blind, placebo-controlled phase I-IIa trial testing Ad26.COV2.S in healthy adults. Ad26.COV2.S was administered intramuscularly at 5 x 10^10 or 1 x 10^11 viral particles, either as a single shot or as two shots given 56 days apart. TCRbeta repertoire sequencing was used to assess the specificity and breadth of SARS-CoV-2-reactive T cell receptors after Ad26.COV2.S vaccination. A total of around 32 samples were included in the TCR-sequenced set, comprising around 20 Ad26.COV2.S vaccine recipients, 5 placebo recipients and 8 SARS-CoV-2 convalescent individuals. Participants in the trial were split at random into five groups of five each, receiving low-dose or high-dose Ad26.COV2.S once or twice, or else placebo on both occasions. Throughout the experiments and outcome assessment, investigators stayed blinded to trial group allocation.

Points the paper makes about the study in general: After vaccination, spike-specific CD8+ and CD4+ T cell responses were reported to show substantial breadth. Vaccine and placebo recipients had comparable non-spike TCR breadth, which fits with the vaccine containing only spike. The authors noted that the TCR breadth and depth analyses may have underestimated total T cell responses. The study was not powered for comparison of responses between vaccine doses or regimens. Compared with placebo recipients, Ad26.COV2.S recipients showed higher spike-specific TCR breadth (P = 0.0014).

This sample's treatment or condition label indicates: some 20 received Ad26.COV2.S at low or high dose, single or two shots; several received placebo; per-sample allocation not given. For vaccine and placebo recipients, the sequenced repertoires came from samples collected on day 63 after the first injection. Cohort 1b enrolled 20 to 30 adults aged 18-55 years at a single site in Boston, USA, between 29 July and 7 August 2020. As a vaccine, Ad26.COV2.S was a replication-incompetent adenovirus type 26 vector that expressed a prefusion-stabilized SARS-CoV-2 spike protein derived from the original Wuhan strain. On this clone itself: Its antigen is unknown. Base qualities are missing; no much larger clone stands one base away.

The immunoSEQ Assay was used to sequence TCRbeta CDR3 regions. After extraction, genomic DNA underwent amplification by bias-controlled multiplex PCR, followed by high-throughput sequencing. Processing in the source paper ran as follows. Collapsing and filtering of sequences were performed to quantify the absolute abundance of each unique TCRbeta CDR3 region. T cell fraction was estimated by normalizing TCRbeta template counts to usable DNA, which was measured by amplifying reference genes present in all nucleated cells. Repertoire TCRs were annotated as SARS-CoV-2-specific by exact matching of V gene, CDR3 amino acid sequence and J gene to a known reactive TCR set. The reference SARS-CoV-2 TCR set was obtained from MIRA and was filtered for enrichment in COVID-19-positive ImmuneCODE repertoires, whereby public or cross-reactive TCRs were removed. Based on the MIRA antigens, annotated TCRs were further analysed at the level of specific ORF or position within ORF. Breadth was defined as annotated unique rearrangements over total unique productive rearrangements; depth was the summed frequency of those rearrangements. Two-sided Wilcoxon rank-sum tests were used to compare TCR breadth between groups. The immuneACCESS repertoire file appears here via TCRdb, limited to in-frame rearrangements. These files lack a portion of the clones; in checked studies, under half of the deficit traces to unresolved V genes, and the cause of the others is not known. The D gene and trimming were derived from the DNA, and the V and J assignments and clone size from that table. The sample contains a few hundred thousand clones, 70% to 90% of them found a single time. The top ten hold around 3.6% of the sample.

CDR3 length: 16 amino acids, cysteine to phenylalanine. This entry keeps only the CDR3 DNA: 48 bases, framed from base 1. The germline V gene (reference sequence) specifies MNHEY as CDR1 and SMNVEV as CDR2. The V and J ends are trimmed by 2 bases and 4 bases, leaving 16 bases between them. The material was peripheral blood, obtained in a trial of Ad26.COV2.S vaccine versus placebo. The TCR comes from a person between 18 and 65 years old who received the Ad26.COV2.S COVID-19 vaccine or a placebo. The sequence is built from TRBV27 and TRBJ2-3, with a tentative D gene TRBD2 over 5 matching bases. CDR3 sequence: CASSLRPAPGADTQYF. DNA sequence: TGTGCCAGCAGTTTACGTCCGGCACCCGGGGCAGATACGCAGTATTTT.